This TCR beta chain came from a study of CD8 T cells in Susac syndrome. Sequencing targeted TCR beta in blood CD8+ and CD4+ T cells. Germline V gene data show CDR1 as LGHDT and CDR2 as YNNKEL (reference sequence). This CDR3 comprises 16 residues. The V segment lost 3 bases and the J segment 2 bases; nucleotides outside the gene matches: 6. With random hexamers, 0.5 to 1 ug RNA was reverse transcribed. Each CDR3 protein gets one entry after TCRdb re-called the immunoSEQ multiplex PCR reads with MiXCR. Here the sample spans more than 200,000 distinct CDR3 sequences, about 93% being singletons. V usage is TRBV3-1 and J usage is TRBJ2-5, with 10 bases lining up with TRBD1. Source material: CD4+ T cells from PBMCs. The receptor was derived from a human donor with multiple sclerosis. CDR3 sequence: CASSQHGTGAQETQYF. The CDR3 nucleotides are TGTGCCAGCAGCCAGCACGGGACAGGGGCTCAAGAGACCCAGTACTTC.